The rows below give T cell receptor beta chains drawn from one sample of a study of blood T cell repertoires in COVID-19. Libraries were prepared by immunoSEQ multiplex PCR; TCRdb keeps only in-frame clonotypes and omits some of them. The sample yields 200,000 to 300,000 clones, around 88% seen once. Sequencing was done on a sample of PBMCs or T cells enriched from blood (not recorded which). The receptor set was obtained from a woman aged 45-65 years who had recovered from COVID-19. Each CDR3 is given with its conserved first and last residue. A D gene is named only where the DNA matches it firmly. Some rows have no size entry. The others give once, few or many, or a class for an expanded clone.

NA	TRBJ1-6	TRBV7-9	NA	CASSLGPSPLHF	TGTGCCAGCTCCCTCGGTCCGTCACCCCTCCACTTT
TRBD1	TRBJ1-2	TRBV4-1	NA	CASSQDWGQTYGYTF	TGCGCCAGCAGCCAAGATTGGGGACAGACCTATGGCTACACCTTC
TRBD2	TRBJ2-3	TRBV4-2	NA	CASSQAPTRLAVGTDTQYF	TGTGCCAGCAGCCAAGCCCCCACTCGACTAGCGGTGGGCACAGATACGCAGTATTTT
NA	TRBJ2-1	TRBV24-1	NA	CATSRVDYNEQFF	TGTGCCACCTCGAGGGTTGACTACAATGAGCAGTTCTTC
NA	TRBJ2-5	TRBV5-5	NA	CASSRGYQETQYF	TGTGCCAGCAGCCGGGGGTACCAAGAGACCCAGTACTTC
TRBD2	TRBJ2-3	TRBV5-1	NA	CASSLSGGGGARTDTQYF	TGCGCCAGCAGCTTGTCGGGAGGCGGGGGGGCCCGCACAGATACGCAGTATTTT
TRBD2	TRBJ2-1	TRBV28	NA	CASRGAGAVEQFF	TGTGCCAGCAGGGGAGCGGGAGCTGTTGAGCAGTTCTTC
NA	TRBJ2-7	TRBV21-1	NA	CASQIYEQYF	TGTGCCAGCCAAATTTACGAGCAGTACTTC
TRBD2	TRBJ2-1	TRBV19	NA	CASSIHPGGSGGYNEQFF	TGTGCCAGTAGTATCCACCCCGGGGGGAGCGGGGGGTACAATGAGCAGTTCTTC
NA	TRBJ2-1	TRBV27	once	CASSKPLNRVRGHEQFF	TGTGCCAGCAGTAAGCCGCTAAACAGGGTGCGTGGTCATGAGCAGTTCTTC
TRBD1	TRBJ2-6	TRBV28	NA	CASSLRQGPSGANVLTF	TGTGCCAGCAGTCTCCGACAGGGGCCCTCTGGGGCCAACGTCCTGACTTTC
NA	TRBJ2-2	TRBV18	NA	CASSRLLEEGGRATGELFF	TGTGCCAGCTCACGCCTCCTGGAGGAGGGTGGTCGTGCCACCGGGGAGCTGTTTTTT
TRBD1	TRBJ2-2	TRBV16	NA	CASSQLLRHPGQGNTGELFF	TGTGCCAGCAGCCAATTACTACGGCACCCGGGACAGGGAAACACCGGGGAGCTGTTTTTT
TRBD2	TRBJ2-5	TRBV14	NA	CASSQGSGSGETQYF	TGTGCCAGCAGCCAAGGTAGCGGGAGTGGAGAGACCCAGTACTTC
TRBD1	TRBJ1-5	TRBV28	NA	CASSGTVSPHQPQHF	TGTGCCAGCAGTGGGACAGTCAGCCCCCATCAGCCCCAGCATTTT
TRBD1	TRBJ1-1	TRBV3-1/TRBV3-2	NA	CASSQRQGMNTEAFF	TGTGCCAGCAGCCAACGACAGGGGATGAACACTGAAGCTTTCTTT
TRBD1	TRBJ1-5	TRBV7-2	few	CASSPGTGSSQPQHF	TGTGCCAGCAGCCCTGGGACAGGGTCAAGTCAGCCCCAGCATTTT
TRBD2	TRBJ2-1	TRBV12-3/TRBV12-4	NA	CASSLAGGLGQFF	TGTGCCAGCAGTCTAGCGGGGGGGCTAGGGCAGTTCTTC
TRBD2	TRBJ2-5	TRBV24-1	NA	CATSDPRTRTETQYF	TGTGCCACCAGTGATCCAAGGACTAGGACAGAGACCCAGTACTTC
NA	TRBJ2-7	TRBV7-9	NA	CASSLGLRSDRTTYEQYF	TGTGCCAGCAGCTTAGGATTACGAAGTGACCGCACTACCTACGAGCAGTACTTC
NA	TRBJ1-1	TRBV6-5	NA	CASSYSFPWSEPPFF	TGTGCCAGCAGTTACTCATTCCCGTGGTCAGAACCCCCTTTCTTT
NA	TRBJ2-2	TRBV29-1	NA	CSVERGTGELFF	TGCAGCGTTGAGCGAGGAACCGGGGAGCTGTTTTTT
TRBD2	TRBJ2-5	TRBV7-2	NA	CASSQGVSGGQETQYF	TGTGCCAGCAGCCAAGGCGTCAGCGGGGGGCAGGAGACCCAGTACTTC
TRBD1	TRBJ1-2	TRBV24-1	NA	CATSGPLMGDRSNYGYTF	TGTGCCACCAGTGGCCCCCTGATGGGGGACAGATCTAACTATGGCTACACCTTC
NA	TRBJ2-1	TRBV19	NA	CASSPGTPVPNEQFF	TGTGCCAGTAGCCCCGGGACACCCGTCCCGAATGAGCAGTTCTTC
NA	TRBJ2-1	TRBV5-1	once	CASSPQSRTNNEQFF	TGCGCCAGCAGCCCGCAGAGTAGGACTAACAATGAGCAGTTCTTC
NA	TRBJ1-4	TRBV2	few	CASSSRGEKLFF	TGTGCCAGCAGTAGTAGGGGTGAAAAACTGTTTTTT
TRBD1	TRBJ1-2	TRBV28	NA	CASSPDRGRSYTF	TGTGCCAGCAGCCCCGACAGGGGGCGAAGCTACACCTTC
TRBD2	TRBJ2-3	TRBV18	NA	CASSRMLLAGNTDTQYF	TGTGCCAGCTCACGTATGTTACTAGCGGGGAACACAGATACGCAGTATTTT
TRBD1	TRBJ2-5	TRBV19	NA	CASSNRDRGGQTQYF	TGTGCCAGTAGTAACAGGGACAGGGGTGGTCAGACCCAGTACTTC
TRBD2	TRBJ2-1	TRBV4-3	NA	CASSQGILAGVGKSYNEQFF	TGCGCCAGCAGCCAGGGAATACTAGCGGGAGTGGGAAAGTCCTACAATGAGCAGTTCTTC
NA	TRBJ1-2	TRBV10-2	NA	CASIGQAMDYGYTF	TGCGCCAGCATTGGCCAGGCCATGGACTATGGCTACACCTTC
NA	TRBJ1-5	TRBV29-1	once	CSASGTNSNQPQHF	TGCAGCGCCTCCGGGACAAATAGCAATCAGCCCCAGCATTTT
TRBD1	TRBJ2-4	TRBV15	NA	CATSRDVGQSRNIQYF	TGTGCCACCAGCAGAGATGTGGGACAGTCGCGAAACATTCAGTACTTC
NA	TRBJ1-1	TRBV4-3	few	CASSQERGTVNTEAFF	TGCGCCAGCAGCCAAGAACGCGGGACGGTGAACACTGAAGCTTTCTTT
TRBD1	TRBJ1-2	TRBV14	NA	CASSQVGTGVGYTF	TGTGCCAGCAGCCAAGTTGGGACAGGGGTCGGCTACACCTTC
NA	TRBJ2-1	TRBV14	NA	CASSQVSGGHRYNEQFF	TGTGCCAGCAGCCAAGTTAGCGGCGGGCACCGCTACAATGAGCAGTTCTTC
NA	TRBJ2-7	TRBV3-1/TRBV3-2	NA	CASSQEGRGTGPLYEQYF	TGTGCCAGCAGCCAAGAAGGGAGGGGGACGGGCCCACTCTACGAGCAGTACTTC
TRBD1	TRBJ1-1	TRBV3-1/TRBV3-2	NA	CASSPRDRVSAFF	TGTGCCAGCAGCCCCCGGGACAGGGTTTCAGCTTTCTTT
TRBD2	TRBJ2-5	TRBV4-3	once	CASSQDWGGLWREGFETQYF	TGCGCCAGCAGCCAAGATTGGGGGGGACTATGGCGGGAGGGCTTCGAGACCCAGTACTTC
NA	TRBJ2-7	TRBV6-6	NA	CASSAESNYEQYF	TGTGCCAGCAGTGCCGAATCTAACTACGAGCAGTACTTC
TRBD1	TRBJ1-6	TRBV7-3	NA	CASSLTGSGGSGPLHF	TGTGCCAGCAGCTTAACAGGCTCAGGGGGGTCCGGGCCCCTCCACTTT
TRBD1	TRBJ1-1	TRBV5-1	once	CASSLVSGQGKVGLNEAFF	TGCGCCAGCAGCTTGGTATCCGGACAGGGAAAGGTAGGACTGAATGAAGCTTTCTTT
NA	TRBJ1-2	TRBV20-1	NA	CSATVPYGYTF	TGCAGTGCTACCGTCCCCTATGGCTACACCTTC
NA	TRBJ1-1	TRBV18	once	CASSPLRGGGVEAFF	TGTGCCAGCTCACCACTAAGAGGCGGGGGGGTTGAAGCTTTCTTT
NA	TRBJ1-2	TRBV6-6	NA	CASSFSDKSYGYTF	TGTGCCAGCAGTTTCTCTGACAAGAGCTATGGCTACACCTTC
NA	TRBJ2-5	TRBV4-3	NA	CASSQVYRETQYF	TGCGCCAGCAGCCAAGTGTACCGGGAGACCCAGTACTTC
NA	TRBJ2-7	TRBV5-1	NA	CASSPPYSSEQYF	TGCGCCAGCAGCCCTCCCTATAGTTCCGAGCAGTACTTC
TRBD2	TRBJ2-1	TRBV9	NA	CASSVVPAGGPGEQFF	TGTGCCAGCAGCGTAGTGCCAGCGGGGGGGCCTGGTGAGCAGTTCTTC
NA	TRBJ2-1	TRBV5-6	NA	CASSFAYNEQFF	TGTGCCAGCAGCTTCGCCTACAATGAGCAGTTCTTC
NA	TRBJ2-2	TRBV5-8	NA	CASSPPAGELFF	TGTGCCAGCAGCCCCCCGGCCGGGGAGCTGTTTTTT
NA	TRBJ1-2	TRBV5-3	NA	CARSLGTWHESCGYTF	TGTGCCAGAAGCTTGGGTACATGGCACGAAAGTTGTGGCTACACCTTC
TRBD2	TRBJ2-1	TRBV4-1	NA	CASSPRTSSSSYNEQFF	TGCGCCAGCAGCCCAAGGACTAGCAGCAGCTCCTACAATGAGCAGTTCTTC
TRBD1	TRBJ1-2	TRBV2	NA	CASSETTGSGYTF	TGTGCCAGCAGTGAAACGACAGGGAGTGGCTACACCTTC
NA	TRBJ2-2	TRBV15	NA	CATSRVVDTGELFF	TGTGCCACCAGCAGGGTAGTGGACACCGGGGAGCTGTTTTTT
NA	TRBJ2-7	TRBV11-3	once	CASSWYDSSYEQYF	TGTGCCAGCAGCTGGTACGACAGCTCCTACGAGCAGTACTTC
NA	TRBJ1-1	TRBV2	few	CASSPERDTEAFF	TGTGCCAGCAGCCCGGAACGGGACACTGAAGCTTTCTTT